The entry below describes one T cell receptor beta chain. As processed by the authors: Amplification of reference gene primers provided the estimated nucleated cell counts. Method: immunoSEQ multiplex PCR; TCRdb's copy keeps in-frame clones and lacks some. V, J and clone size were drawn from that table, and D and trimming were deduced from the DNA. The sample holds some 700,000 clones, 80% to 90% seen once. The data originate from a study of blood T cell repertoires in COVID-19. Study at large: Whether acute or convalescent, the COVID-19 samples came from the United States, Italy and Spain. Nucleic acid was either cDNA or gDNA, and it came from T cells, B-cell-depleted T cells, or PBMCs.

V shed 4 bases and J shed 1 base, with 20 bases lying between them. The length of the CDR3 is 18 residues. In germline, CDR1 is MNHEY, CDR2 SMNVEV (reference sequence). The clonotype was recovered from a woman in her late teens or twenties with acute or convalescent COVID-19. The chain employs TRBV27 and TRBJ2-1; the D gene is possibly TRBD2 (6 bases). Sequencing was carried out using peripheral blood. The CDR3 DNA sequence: TGTGCCAGCAGTTCCCCCCCACTGATTAGCGGATCCTACAATGAGCAGTTCTTC. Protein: CASSSPPLISGSYNEQFF.